This T cell receptor (beta chain) was obtained from a study of Ad26.COV2.S vaccination and SARS-CoV-2 variants. The wider study: Donor was in the COV1001 Ad26.COV2.S trial arm. Each vaccinee took Ad26.COV2.S intramuscularly, once or twice 56 days apart.

This clone was found once. Its cognate antigen is unknown. Measured with immunoSEQ multiplex PCR; TCRdb has only the in-frame clones, and not every one. The sample includes 440,000 or so clones, approximately 90% of them seen just once. Study results and caveats: Reports say spike-specific CD8+ and CD4+ T cell responses covered substantial breadth after vaccination. The study found similar non-spike TCR breadth in vaccine and placebo recipients.

CDR1 MNHNS and CDR2 SASEGT come from the germline V gene. V gave up 2 bases and J gave up 4 bases; unmatched junction bases: 10. This CDR3 comprises 16 residues. Stated treatment: some 20 received Ad26.COV2.S at low or high dose, single or two shots; roughly five received placebo; per-sample allocation not given. Day 63 after the first injection of vaccine or placebo was the sampling time. The chain uses TRBV6-1 and TRBJ2-7; 8 nucleotides match TRBD1. Specimen: peripheral blood, collected in a trial of Ad26.COV2.S vaccine versus placebo. This receptor was obtained from a person aged 18-60 years who received the Ad26.COV2.S COVID-19 vaccine or a placebo. DNA of the CDR3: TGTGCCAGCAGTGAATTTGAGACAGGGGTTTTGTACGAGCAGTACTTC. Protein: CASSEFETGVLYEQYF.